A selection of T cell receptor beta chains follows, all from one sample in a study of radiotherapy plus CTLA-4 blockade in lung cancer. Data came from immunoSEQ multiplex PCR; TCRdb stores just in-frame clones and leaves some out. The sample gives about 80,000 clones, under 80% of which show up once; 22% is in the top ten. The sequenced sample was peripheral blood, obtained from a patient treated with radiotherapy plus ipilimumab. The receptors derive from a human donor with non-small cell lung cancer whose response to radiotherapy plus ipilimumab could not be evaluated. Some clones in this sample may be carry-over from other donors' samples. Both conserved end residues are part of each CDR3. The D gene is left open where the match is weak. The size entry is marked missing in some rows and otherwise reads once, few, many or a size class.

V,D,size,J,DNA,CDR3
TRBV5-6,TRBD1,once,TRBJ1-1,TGTGCCAGCAGCCCTGGACAGGGGGTAGGCGGCACTGAAGCTTTCTTT,CASSPGQGVGGTEAFF
TRBV29-1,-,-,TRBJ2-5,TGCAGTACAGGGAGTGAGACCCAGTACTTC,CSTGSETQYF
TRBV5-4,TRBD2,-,TRBJ2-3,TGTGCCAGCAGCGCCCGGGAGGGGGGGAGCACAGATACGCAGTATTTT,CASSAREGGSTDTQYF
TRBV6-5,TRBD1,-,TRBJ1-3,TGTGCCAGCAGTTATCAACAGGGGGCACGTGGAAACACCATATATTTT,CASSYQQGARGNTIYF
TRBV6-1,-,-,TRBJ2-1,TGTGCCAGCAGTGAAGGGTGGGCCTACCTCGATGAGCAGTTCTTC,CASSEGWAYLDEQFF
TRBV6-1,TRBD1,-,TRBJ1-6,TGTGCCAGCAGTGGAAGGGACAGGGGATACTATAATTCACCCCTCCACTTT,CASSGRDRGYYNSPLHF
TRBV9,-,-,TRBJ1-2,TGTGCCAGCAGCTTAACAGGGAGTTATGGCTACACCTTC,CASSLTGSYGYTF
TRBV7-8,TRBD1,few,TRBJ1-6,TGTGCCAGCAGCTTACGCAGGGGGCGCCCACCCCTCCACTTT,CASSLRRGRPPLHF
TRBV6-5,-,-,TRBJ2-7,TGTGCCAGCAGTTCCCTAACAGGGACCTACGAGCAGTACTTC,CASSSLTGTYEQYF
TRBV4-3,TRBD1,-,TRBJ2-7,TGCGCCAGCAGCCAAGATGTCGAGGGGGCCGGCGAGCGGTACTTC,CASSQDVEGAGERYF
TRBV2,-,-,TRBJ2-1,TGTGCCAGCACCACAAGGGGAGGAAGGGTCTACAATGAGCAGTTCTTC,CASTTRGGRVYNEQFF
TRBV6-1,TRBD1,-,TRBJ2-3,TGTGCCAGCAGTGAAAGAGTAGGGACAGGGGCGAGCACAGATACGCAGTATTTT,CASSERVGTGASTDTQYF
TRBV6-1,TRBD1,-,TRBJ1-5,TGTGCCAGCCTGCCGGGACAGGGTAGCAATCAGCCCCAGCATTTT,CASLPGQGSNQPQHF
TRBV5-1,-,once,TRBJ2-5,TGCGCCAGCAGCTTGGTGTCGGGGGATCTCCCTTACTTC,CASSLVSGDLPYF
TRBV25-1,-,medium-sized,TRBJ1-4,TGTGCCAGCAAACAGACGATTGCAACTAATGAAAAACTGTTTTTT,CASKQTIATNEKLFF
TRBV10-3,-,-,TRBJ1-4,TGTGCCATCAGTCAGGACAGCTTAAATGAAAAACTGTTTTTT,CAISQDSLNEKLFF
TRBV18,TRBD1,-,TRBJ2-5,TGTGCCAGCTCATCCGGGACAGGGGGTGACGAGACCCAGTACTTC,CASSSGTGGDETQYF
TRBV27,-,-,TRBJ2-1,TGTGCCAGCAGTCCTAGGTATTCTAGCTCCTACAATGAGCAGTTCTTC,CASSPRYSSSYNEQFF
TRBV19,-,-,TRBJ2-6,TGTGCCAGTAGTACTAGGGGATCCGGGGCCAACGTCCTGACTTTC,CASSTRGSGANVLTF
TRBV6-1,-,-,TRBJ2-7,TGTGCCAGCAGCCAACAGGTATCCTCCTACGAGCAGTACTTC,CASSQQVSSYEQYF
TRBV27,TRBD1,-,TRBJ2-2,TGTGCCAGCTTAAAGGACAGGGATCTTGGGACCGGGGAGCTGTTTTTT,CASLKDRDLGTGELFF
TRBV7-3,TRBD2,-,TRBJ2-2,TGTGCCAGCAGCTGGGGACTAGGGGACGGGGAGCTGTTTTTT,CASSWGLGDGELFF
TRBV4-3,-,-,TRBJ1-1,TGCGCCAGCAGCCAAGCCCAGGGCGTTACTGAAGCTTTCTTT,CASSQAQGVTEAFF
TRBV6-1,TRBD1,-,TRBJ2-1,TGTGCCAGCCGAGGGGCAGGGGGCTCCTACAATGAGCAGTTCTTC,CASRGAGGSYNEQFF
TRBV6-1,-,few,TRBJ1-2,TGTGCCAGCAGTGTTTACAGGGATGGCTACACCTTC,CASSVYRDGYTF
TRBV7-2,TRBD1,-,TRBJ1-2,TGTGCCAGCAGCTTAGGGGGACAGGGGAAAGGCTACACCTTC,CASSLGGQGKGYTF
TRBV5-1,-,-,TRBJ2-2,TGCGCCAGCAGCTTTGGAGGTCCCGGGGAGCTGTTTTTT,CASSFGGPGELFF
TRBV4-1,-,once,TRBJ2-3,TGCGCCAGCAGCCAAGTGCAAAGGACTTCCACAGATACGCAGTATTTT,CASSQVQRTSTDTQYF
TRBV11-2,-,-,TRBJ2-5,TGTGCCAGCAGCCGTGCGGGACAGCCTCGGGAGACCCAGTACTTC,CASSRAGQPRETQYF
TRBV28,TRBD1,-,TRBJ1-5,TGTGCCAGCAGTTTCCCCTTACAGGGGGCTCTAGGCAATCAGCCCCAGCATTTT,CASSFPLQGALGNQPQHF
TRBV4-2,TRBD2,-,TRBJ2-1,TGTGCCAGCAGCCAAACCCTCGGGGGGTCCCTCGGGGATGAGCAGTTCTTC,CASSQTLGGSLGDEQFF
TRBV5-8,-,once,TRBJ2-7,TGTGCCAGCAGCCGCGGGGACGGGGGCGAGCAGTACTTC,CASSRGDGGEQYF
TRBV29-1,TRBD2,few,TRBJ2-1,TGCAGCGTGGGGGACTATAACAATGAGCAGTTCTTC,CSVGDYNNEQFF
TRBV10-1,TRBD1,-,TRBJ1-6,TGCGCCAGCCGCCCAGGGGGGCCCCTCCACTTT,CASRPGGPLHF
TRBV5-6,TRBD1,-,TRBJ2-2,TGTGCCAGCAGCTTGGCCCGTTTTCGGGACAGGGGGACCACCGGGGAGCTGTTTTTT,CASSLARFRDRGTTGELFF
TRBV6-1,TRBD2,-,TRBJ2-7,TGTGCCAGCAGCTCCTCCGTCCTAGCGGGGGACGAGCAGTACTTC,CASSSSVLAGDEQYF
TRBV7-9,TRBD1,-,TRBJ1-5,TGTGCCAGCAGCTTTAGGGACAGGCCCAATCAGCCCCAGCATTTT,CASSFRDRPNQPQHF
TRBV4-1,-,-,TRBJ1-4,TGCGCCAGCAGCCAAGACGGGTCAGGGAGGAGGGAAAAACTGTTTTTT,CASSQDGSGRREKLFF
TRBV6-4,-,-,TRBJ2-3,TGTGCCAGCAGTGACGGGAGCTCTAGCACAGATACGCAGTATTTT,CASSDGSSSTDTQYF
TRBV5-1,TRBD1,-,TRBJ2-3,TGCGCCAGCAGCGGACAGGGGGCAGCAGATACGCAGTATTTT,CASSGQGAADTQYF
TRBV6-1,-,-,TRBJ1-1,TGTGCCAGCAGTGAAGCGGGGAGAGGCGCTGAAGCTTTCTTT,CASSEAGRGAEAFF
TRBV4-2,TRBD2,-,TRBJ2-1,TGTGCCAGCAGCCAAGGAACGGAGCGGGGGGTTCTGTTCTTC,CASSQGTERGVLFF
TRBV29-1,TRBD1,-,TRBJ2-7,TGCAGCGCCGCCCACCGGGACAGGGTCCACGAGCAGTACTTC,CSAAHRDRVHEQYF
TRBV10-3,TRBD2,-,TRBJ2-5,TGTGCCACCAAGGGCCTTAGCGGGGACGAGACCCAGTACTTC,CATKGLSGDETQYF
TRBV5-1,-,-,TRBJ1-4,TGCGCCAGCAGCCTGACGCGGGGTGCTAATGAAAAACTGTTTTTT,CASSLTRGANEKLFF
TRBV7-6,-,-,TRBJ1-5,TGTGCCAGCAGCTCCGGCTACAGGGACCCTTATAGCAATCAGCCCCAGCATTTT,CASSSGYRDPYSNQPQHF
TRBV25-1,-,-,TRBJ2-3,TGTGCCAGCAGTGCGCGGGTCAGTACTAGCACAGATACGCAGTATTTT,CASSARVSTSTDTQYF
TRBV2,-,-,TRBJ1-1,TGTGCCAGCAGTGAAGTGGCACGTTACGCTTTCTTT,CASSEVARYAFF
TRBV11-1,-,-,TRBJ2-5,TGTGCCAGCAGCTGGGGCCCAGAGACCCAGTACTTC,CASSWGPETQYF
TRBV27,-,-,TRBJ2-7,TGTGCCAGCAGTCCCTATCCGGTTTACGAGCAGTACTTC,CASSPYPVYEQYF
TRBV7-2,-,-,TRBJ1-5,TGTGCCAGCAGCTTAGCCAGTTATAGCAATCAGCCCCAGCACTTT,CASSLASYSNQPQHF
TRBV6-1,TRBD1,-,TRBJ2-3,TGTGCCAGCAGTGAAGCAAAGGGGGCCCAGTATTTT,CASSEAKGAQYF
TRBV15,-,-,TRBJ2-5,TGTGCCACCAGCAGAGGGCCGGGAGAGACCCAGTACTTC,CATSRGPGETQYF
TRBV7-9,TRBD1,-,TRBJ1-4,TGTGCCAGCAGCCTGGACAGGGGGGGGGAAAAACTGTTTTTT,CASSLDRGGEKLFF
TRBV7-2,-,-,TRBJ2-2,TGTGCCAGCAGCCCCCAACTAGCCACCGGGGAGCTGTTTTTT,CASSPQLATGELFF
TRBV10-3,-,few,TRBJ1-6,TGTGCCATCAGTGCCCTACAGGGCCCCTATAATTCACCCCTCCACTTT,CAISALQGPYNSPLHF
TRBV4-3,-,-,TRBJ2-1,TGCGCCAGCAGCCCGCGACAGGGAGGGCAGTTCTTC,CASSPRQGGQFF
TRBV29-1,-,-,TRBJ1-2,TGCAGCGTTGATATCAGGGGCTATGGCTACACCTTC,CSVDIRGYGYTF
TRBV18,TRBD1,-,TRBJ2-4,TGTGCCAGCTCCCGACAGGGAGCCAAAAACATTCAGTACTTC,CASSRQGAKNIQYF
TRBV29-1,-,-,TRBJ2-7,TGCAGCGCTCTCCTTTCGTCGTCCTACGAGCAGTACTTC,CSALLSSSYEQYF